This TCR beta chain came from a study of cytomegalovirus exposure and HLA in healthy donors. Germline V CDR1 and CDR2: SGHRS, YFSETQ. The CDR3 length is 13 residues. V lost 4 bases and J lost 0, with 8 bases in between. 13 Jbeta primers and 60 Vbeta primers were used for the PCR. Using immunoSEQ multiplex PCR, the repertoire was profiled, and TCRdb retains in-frame clones only, with some absent. In the table there are roughly 290,000 clones, under 90% of which are singletons. Sequencing used PBMCs. The V and J genes are TRBV5-1 and TRBJ2-7, with no clear D. The receptor was derived from a girl aged 2 to 9 in good health and CMV-seronegative. The DNA for the CDR3 is TGCGCCAGCAGCGCTACCCCCTCCTACGAGCAGTACTTC. This translates into CASSATPSYEQYF.